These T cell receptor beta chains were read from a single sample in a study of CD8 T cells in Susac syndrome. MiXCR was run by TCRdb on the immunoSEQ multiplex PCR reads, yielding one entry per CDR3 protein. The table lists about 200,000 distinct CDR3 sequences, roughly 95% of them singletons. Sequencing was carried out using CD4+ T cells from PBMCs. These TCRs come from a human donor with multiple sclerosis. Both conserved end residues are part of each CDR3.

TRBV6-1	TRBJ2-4	CASRGAAKNIQYF
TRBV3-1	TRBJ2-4	CASSQDSGGNIQYF
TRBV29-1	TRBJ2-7	CSVLQGQQYF
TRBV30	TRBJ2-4	CACSALAKNIQYF
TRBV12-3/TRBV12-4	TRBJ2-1	CASSFKGRGEQFF
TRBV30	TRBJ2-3	CAWSGTGTVDTQYF
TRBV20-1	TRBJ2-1	CSAESGLPYNEQFF
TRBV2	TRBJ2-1	CASSRQAGSYNEQFF
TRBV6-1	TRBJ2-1	CASSEGGIAYNEQFF
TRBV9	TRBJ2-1	CASSVRSGDPTYNEQFF
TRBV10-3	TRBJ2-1	CAISLAGVGWDEQFF
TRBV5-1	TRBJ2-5	CASRIQGAGETQYF
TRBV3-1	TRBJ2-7	CASSLRLAGANEQYF